The next 20 T cell receptor beta chains were all read from a single sample in a study of cytomegalovirus exposure and HLA in healthy donors (dated by TCRdb to the late 2010s). Libraries were constructed by the immunoSEQ multiplex PCR assay. A mixture of 60 forward primers for TCR Vbeta segments and 13 reverse primers for TCR Jbeta segments was used in the multiplex PCR. Imported from immuneACCESS, the table was reduced by TCRdb to in-frame sequences with V and J called. These copies leave out some clones; in studies compared against another copy, an unresolved V gene accounts for under half, and the cause of the remainder is not known. The sample table shows approximately 53,000 clones, and roughly 73% are seen once. Jointly, the top ten make up 2.5% to 3% of the sample. Material for sequencing was PBMCs. These receptors came from a woman in her thirties or forties in good health and CMV-seropositive.

This chain uses TRBV2 with TRBJ2-2, with 8 bases that match TRBD2. CDR1 SNHLY and CDR2 FYNNEI come from the germline V gene. V lost 11 bases and J lost 10; bases outside the gene matches: 15. CDR3 size: 14 residues. Here the CDR3 DNA reads TGTGCCTCTTCCAGCGGGGGTCCTCGGAAGGAGCTGTTTTTT. This sequence encodes CASSSGGPRKELFF.

This sequence joins TRBV4-2 and TRBJ2-2, with 7 bases aligning to TRBD1. V trimming: 1 base; J trimming: 3 bases; junction bases outside the gene matches: 5. The germline V gene has CDR1 LGHNA and CDR2 YNFKEQ. CDR3 length: 16 amino acids. CDR3 sequence (DNA): TGTGCCAGCAGCCAAGCTTCAGGGGGAGACACCGGGGAGCTGTTTTTT. Protein sequence: CASSQASGGDTGELFF.

V gene TRBV7-2 combines with J gene TRBJ1-6; tentative D call: TRBD1 (6 bases). This CDR3 comprises 15 residues. The germline V gene has CDR1 SGHTA and CDR2 FQGNSA. Trimming pared 7 bases from V and 9 bases from J, leaving 19 bases between. The CDR3: CASTIGGGDFSPLHF. CDR3 coding DNA: TGTGCCAGCACCATAGGGGGAGGGGATTTTTCACCCCTCCACTTT. The entire variable domain, with the rest obtained from reference TRBV7-2 and TRBJ1-6, is as follows: GAGVSQSPSNKVTEKGKDVELRCDPISGHTALYWYRQSLGQGLEFLIYFQGNSAPDKSGLPSDRFSAERTGGSVSTLTIQRTQQEDSAVYLCASTIGGGDFSPLHFGNGTRLTVT.

Points on this clone: One end of the junction fails to match germline, which may point to a read error. This sequence joins TRBV5-4 and TRBJ2-1; maybe TRBD1 (6 bases). The CDR3 runs 13 residues. Per germline, CDR1 SGHNT and CDR2 YYREEE (reference sequence). CDR3 DNA sequence: TGTGCCCGCAGCAGTCTGGGGGCCAATGAGCAGTTCTTC. Translation gives CARSSLGANEQFF. The entire variable domain, with the rest obtained from reference TRBV5-4 and TRBJ2-1, is as follows: ETGVTQSPTHLIKTRGQQVTLRCSSQSGHNTVSWYQQALGQGPQFIFQYYREEENGRGNFPPRFSGLQFPNYSSELNVNALELDDSALYLCARSSLGANEQFFGPGTRLTVL.

In its sample, this clone was seen a few times. The CDR3 region is CASEQGPNTEAFF. The CDR3 DNA reads TGTGCCAGTGAACAGGGACCGAACACTGAAGCTTTCTTT. The chain combines TRBV19 with TRBJ1-1; tentatively, D is TRBD1 (6 bases). Germline V gene data show CDR1 as LNHDA and CDR2 as SQIVND (reference sequence). This CDR3 contains 13 residues. With 8 bases removed from V and 1 base from J, the gap between germline ends came to 11 bases.

This chain connects TRBV15 to TRBJ2-7; 9 nucleotides agree with TRBD1. Losses at the gene ends were 1 base for V and 4 bases for J; bases not matched to a gene: 2. This CDR3 is built from 14 residues. The germline V gene encodes CDR1 LNHNV and CDR2 YYDKDF (reference sequence). As DNA, the CDR3 is TGTGCCACCAGCAGAGGGGACAGGGCGTACGAGCAGTACTTC. It yields the protein CATSRGDRAYEQYF.

The rearrangement joins TRBV30 to TRBJ1-2, with D unresolved. The CDR3 contains 12 residues. V lost 5 bases to trimming and J lost 7 bases, with 14 bases between them. Germline CDR1 reads GTSNPN; CDR2 reads SVGIG (reference sequence). DNA of the CDR3: TGTGCCTGGGGGGAGCGCTTGGCTGGCTACACCTTC. This gives the protein CAWGERLAGYTF. Supplemented by reference TRBV30 and TRBJ1-2, the full variable domain reads SQTIHQWPATLVQPVGSPLSLECTVEGTSNPNLYWYRQAAGRGLQLLFYSVGIGQISSEVPQNLSASRPQDRQFILSSKKLLLSDSGFYLCAWGERLAGYTFGSGTRLTVV.

As concerns this clone: The sample holds other DNA sequences that translate to the same CDR3. CDR3: CASSLSRGETQYF. CDR3 nucleotide sequence: TGTGCCAGCAGCCTCAGTAGGGGGGAGACCCAGTACTTC. V is TRBV9 and J is TRBJ2-5, with D possibly TRBD1 on 6 matching bases. This CDR3 has 13 amino acids. Germline V gene lookup returns CDR1 SGDLS and CDR2 YYNGEE. V dropped 4 bases and J dropped 5 bases, with 12 bases sitting between them.

The chain recombines TRBV28 with TRBJ2-7, with a weak D call TRBD1 (6 bases). Trimming took off 5 bases at V and 3 bases at J, with 14 bases between the two ends. The CDR3 extends over 14 amino acids. Germline-derived CDR1 and CDR2 are MDHEN and SYDVKM. Here the CDR3 DNA reads TGTGCCAGCAGTCACCCGACAGGAAACTACGAGCAGTACTTC. Its translation: CASSHPTGNYEQYF. The complete variable domain, with remaining parts taken from reference TRBV28 and TRBJ2-7, reads DVKVTQSSRYLVKRTGEKVFLECVQDMDHENMFWYRQDPGLGLRLIYFSYDVKMKEKGDIPEGYSVSREKKERFSLILESASTNQTSMYLCASSHPTGNYEQYFGPGTRLTVT.

The CDR3 here is CASSHRVITFQETQYF. DNA of the CDR3: TGTGCCAGCAGCCACAGGGTTATAACCTTCCAAGAGACCCAGTACTTC. The rearrangement joins TRBV27 to TRBJ2-5; tentative D call: TRBD1 (6 bases). Germline V gene data show CDR1 as MNHEY and CDR2 as SMNVEV (reference sequence). The CDR3 consists of 16 residues. V lost 6 bases to trimming and J lost 1 base, with 18 bases between them.

This sequence joins TRBV7-9 and TRBJ1-4; the D gene is possibly TRBD1 (5 bases). The CDR3 contains 14 residues. Germline lookup yields CDR1 SEHNR and CDR2 FQNEAQ (reference sequence). Trimming took 5 bases from V and 4 from J, leaving 11 bases between them. The DNA for the CDR3 is TGTGCCAGCAGCCTTCGACAGCTTAATGAAAAACTGTTTTTT. This gives the protein CASSLRQLNEKLFF.

V and J are TRBV28 and TRBJ2-7; D is possibly TRBD1 (5 bases). This CDR3 is built from 11 residues. Germline V gene sequence: CDR1 MDHEN, CDR2 SYDVKM. Trimming stripped 9 bases from V and 3 bases from J, with 9 bases between. DNA for the CDR3: TGTGCCAGTGGTGACAGCTACGAGCAGTACTTC. Translated: CASGDSYEQYF.

CDR3 nucleotides: TGTGCCAGCAGCTTAGAGACAGGCTTTCATGAAGCTTTCTTT. Protein sequence: CASSLETGFHEAFF. The gene calls are TRBV7-8 and TRBJ1-1; the D gene is possibly TRBD1 (6 bases). Germline values: CDR1 SGHVS, CDR2 FQNEAQ. V lost 1 base and J 7 bases, leaving 13 bases between the germline ends. The CDR3 contains 14 residues.

The V gene is TRBV25-1, the J gene TRBJ2-5, with TRBD1 matching 9 bases. V lost 4 bases and J lost 6; bases outside the gene matches: 12. Germline V gives CDR1 MGHDK, CDR2 SYGVNS. The CDR3 has 16 amino acids. CDR3 nucleotide sequence: TGTGCCAGCAGTGGATCCGGGACAGGGCTCTGGAAGACCCAGTACTTC. Translated: CASSGSGTGLWKTQYF.

The CDR3 bases are TGTGCCATCAGTCGGGAGGGGACTAGCGGGCGATCAGCCCAAGAGACCCAGTACTTC. Its translation is CAISREGTSGRSAQETQYF. The chain is built from TRBV10-3 and TRBJ2-5, with TRBD2 identical over 12 bases. CDR1 ENHRY and CDR2 SYGVKD come from the germline V gene. V lost 5 bases, J lost 1 base, and 14 bases stayed unmatched. The CDR3 runs to 19 residues.

The table lists this clone with a few counts. In DNA, the CDR3 is TGTGCCAGCAGTGACGGACCAGGGCGCACAGATACGCAGTATTTT. It is translated as CASSDGPGRTDTQYF. The chain couples TRBV2 to TRBJ2-3; TRBD1 is a possible D gene (5 bases). Trimming took off 3 bases at V and 1 base at J, with 11 bases between the two ends. CDR1 and CDR2 (germline): SNHLY, FYNNEI. The CDR3 consists of 15 residues.

V usage is TRBV7-2 and J usage is TRBJ2-2; D may be TRBD1 (6 bases). The germline gives CDR1 SGHTA, CDR2 FQGNSA. The V and J ends lost 4 bases and 6 bases respectively, with 15 bases between them. CDR3 size: 15 residues. The CDR3 DNA follows: TGTGCCAGCAGCTCCCTACAGGGTCCGTCCGGGGAGCTGTTTTTT. Residues: CASSSLQGPSGELFF.

The chain has TRBV6-5 and TRBJ2-3, with a weak D call TRBD2 (5 bases). The germline V gene has CDR1 MNHEY and CDR2 SVGAGI. CDR3 size: 13 residues. V lost 7 bases and J lost 1, with 9 bases in between. The CDR3 loop is CASTPGGTDTQYF. The CDR3 nucleotides are TGTGCCAGCACCCCCGGGGGCACAGATACGCAGTATTTT.

The chain links TRBV7-8 to TRBJ2-7; the D gene is possibly TRBD1 (5 bases). CDR1 SGHVS and CDR2 FQNEAQ come from the germline V gene. V gave up 7 bases and J gave up 1 base, with 14 bases separating them. This CDR3 is built from 14 residues. The CDR3: CASNSPSGSYEQYF. In nucleotides, the CDR3 is TGTGCCAGCAACTCACCATCAGGGTCCTACGAGCAGTACTTC.

This chain connects TRBV27 to TRBJ1-2, with D tentatively TRBD1 (6 bases). Per germline, CDR1 MNHEY and CDR2 SMNVEV (reference sequence). V was pared by 8 bases and J by 8 bases, with 21 bases between. The CDR3 loop spans 14 amino acids. CDR3 nucleotides: TGTGCCAGCCGGTTATCCGGGGGGGCGGAGGGCTACACCTTC. Translated: CASRLSGGAEGYTF.